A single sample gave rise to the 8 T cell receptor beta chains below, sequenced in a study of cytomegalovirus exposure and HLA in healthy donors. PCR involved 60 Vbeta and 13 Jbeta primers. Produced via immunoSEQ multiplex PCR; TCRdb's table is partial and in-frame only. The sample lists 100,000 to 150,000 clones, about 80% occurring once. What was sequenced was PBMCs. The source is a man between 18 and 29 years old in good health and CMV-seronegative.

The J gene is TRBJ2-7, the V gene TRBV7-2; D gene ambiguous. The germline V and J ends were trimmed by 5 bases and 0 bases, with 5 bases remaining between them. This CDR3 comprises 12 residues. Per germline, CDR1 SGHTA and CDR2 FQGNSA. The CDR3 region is CASSPSSYEQYF. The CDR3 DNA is TGTGCCAGCAGCCCCTCCTCCTACGAGCAGTACTTC.

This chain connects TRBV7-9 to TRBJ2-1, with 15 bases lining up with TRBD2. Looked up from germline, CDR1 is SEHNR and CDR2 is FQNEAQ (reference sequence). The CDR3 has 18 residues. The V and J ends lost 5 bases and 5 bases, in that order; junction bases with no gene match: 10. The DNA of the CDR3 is TGTGCCAGCAGCGTCGGGACTAGCGGGGGGCGACCAAACAATGAGCAGTTCTTC. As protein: CASSVGTSGGRPNNEQFF.

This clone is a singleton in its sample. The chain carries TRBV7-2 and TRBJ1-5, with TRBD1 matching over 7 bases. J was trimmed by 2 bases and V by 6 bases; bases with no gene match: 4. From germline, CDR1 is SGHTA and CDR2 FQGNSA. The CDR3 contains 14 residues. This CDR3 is CASREGAGNQPQHF. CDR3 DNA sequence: TGTGCCAGCAGAGAGGGGGCGGGCAATCAGCCCCAGCATTTT.

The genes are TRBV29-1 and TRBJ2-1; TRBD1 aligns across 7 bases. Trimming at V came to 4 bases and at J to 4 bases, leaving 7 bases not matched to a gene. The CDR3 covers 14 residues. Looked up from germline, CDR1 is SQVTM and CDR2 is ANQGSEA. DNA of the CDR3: TGCAGCGTTGTAGGGGGCGGTGGGTACAATGAGCAGTTCTTC. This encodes CSVVGGGGYNEQFF.

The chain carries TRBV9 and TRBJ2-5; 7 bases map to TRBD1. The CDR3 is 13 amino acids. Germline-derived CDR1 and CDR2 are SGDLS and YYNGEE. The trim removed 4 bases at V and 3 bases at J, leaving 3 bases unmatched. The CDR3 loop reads CASSPGTEETQYF. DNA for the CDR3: TGTGCCAGCAGCCCTGGGACAGAAGAGACCCAGTACTTC.

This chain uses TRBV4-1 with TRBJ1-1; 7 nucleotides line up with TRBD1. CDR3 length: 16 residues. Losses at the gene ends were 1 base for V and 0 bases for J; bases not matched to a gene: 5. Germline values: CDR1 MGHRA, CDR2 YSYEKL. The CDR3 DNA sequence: TGCGCCAGCAGCCAAGGGCCGAGGGGGCTGAACACTGAAGCTTTCTTT. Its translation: CASSQGPRGLNTEAFF.

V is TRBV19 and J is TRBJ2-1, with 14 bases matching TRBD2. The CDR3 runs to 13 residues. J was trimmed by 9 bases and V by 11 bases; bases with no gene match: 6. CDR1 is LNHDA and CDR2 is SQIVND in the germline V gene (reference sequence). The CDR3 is CAAGLAGGGEQFF. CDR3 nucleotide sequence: TGTGCCGCCGGACTAGCGGGGGGAGGTGAGCAGTTCTTC. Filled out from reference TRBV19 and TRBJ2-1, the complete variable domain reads DGGITQSPKYLFRKEGQNVTLSCEQNLNHDAMYWYRQDPGQGLRLIYYSQIVNDFQKGDIAEGYSVSREKKESFPLTVTSAQKNPTAFYLCAAGLAGGGEQFFGPGTRLTVL.

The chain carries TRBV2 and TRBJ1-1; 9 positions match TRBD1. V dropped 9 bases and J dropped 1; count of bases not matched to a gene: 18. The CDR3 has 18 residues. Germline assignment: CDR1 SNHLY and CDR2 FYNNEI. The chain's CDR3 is CARTYVTTGGLRNTEAFF. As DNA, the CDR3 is TGTGCCAGGACTTATGTGACCACAGGGGGCTTACGGAACACTGAAGCTTTCTTT.